Below, 20 T cell receptor beta chains from the same sample are listed, as sequenced in a study of long-term antiretroviral therapy in people with HIV. Samples were assayed with immunoSEQ v3.0 at survey level. Method: immunoSEQ multiplex PCR; TCRdb's copy keeps in-frame clones and lacks some. The repertoire holds some 14,000 clones, with 76% as singletons. The specimen comprised unsorted PBMCs, sampled 3.1 years after starting antiretroviral therapy. Receptors originate from a man aged 40-50 years with HIV.

V gene TRBV27 combines with J gene TRBJ1-2; D uncertain. Per the germline V gene, CDR1 is MNHEY and CDR2 is SMNVEV (reference sequence). Trimming removed 5 bases at V and 4 bases at J, with 20 bases between. CDR3 size: 16 residues. CDR3 sequence: CASSAGTQIGSYGYTF. The CDR3 DNA follows: TGTGCCAGCAGTGCCGGTACCCAAATCGGGAGCTATGGCTACACCTTC.

This chain connects TRBV7-9 to TRBJ1-1; maybe TRBD1 (5 bases). The CDR3 spans 16 residues. CDR1 SEHNR and CDR2 FQNEAQ come from the germline V gene (reference sequence). Between the trimmed V and J ends, which lost 4 bases and 3 bases, there was a span of 18 bases. CDR3 sequence (DNA): TGTGCCAGCAGCTCCCTGGGGTGGGGGGGGGACACTGAAGCTTTCTTT. Protein: CASSSLGWGGDTEAFF.

The chain employs TRBV14 and TRBJ2-5; D remains ambiguous. Trimming shortened V by 1 base and J by 0 bases, and 18 bases separated the two germline ends. In germline, CDR1 is SGHDN, CDR2 FVKESK. This CDR3 has 18 amino acids. CDR3 bases: TGTGCCAGCAGCCAAGGACCCTCCGGGTGGGTTTACCAAGAGACCCAGTACTTC. It yields the protein CASSQGPSGWVYQETQYF.

This chain uses TRBV5-1 with TRBJ2-1; D call uncertain. This CDR3 has 14 residues. Per germline, CDR1 SGHRS and CDR2 YFSETQ. V was clipped by 2 bases and J by 5 bases, with 11 bases between them. CDR3 loop: CASSFGSSDNEQFF. The CDR3 region has the DNA TGCGCCAGCAGCTTCGGCAGCAGTGACAATGAGCAGTTCTTC.

The V gene is TRBV27, the J gene TRBJ1-1, with D hard to call. The V gene lost 6 bases and the J gene lost 1 base, with 3 bases spanning the gap. This CDR3 is built from 11 residues. Looked up from germline, CDR1 is MNHEY and CDR2 is SMNVEV (reference sequence). This CDR3 reads CASRANTEAFF. CDR3 in DNA: TGTGCCAGCAGGGCGAACACTGAAGCTTTCTTT.

The table lists this clone with a count of one. The J gene is TRBJ1-1, the V gene TRBV7-9; D not certain. The V gene's germline CDR1 is SEHNR and CDR2 FQNEAQ (reference sequence). The CDR3 covers 15 residues. The V and J ends lost 5 bases and 0 bases respectively, with 13 bases between them. This CDR3 reads CASSGPAQMNTEAFF. CDR3 coding DNA: TGTGCCAGCAGCGGACCCGCCCAAATGAACACTGAAGCTTTCTTT.

J is TRBJ2-7 and V is TRBV6-1, with D unresolved. Germline V gives CDR1 MNHNS, CDR2 SASEGT. The CDR3 contains 10 residues. Trimming cost V 4 bases and J 4 bases, with 2 bases left between them. The DNA for the CDR3 is TGTGCCAGCAGTGTTTACGAGCAGTACTTC. This encodes CASSVYEQYF.

This clone has more than one count but fewer than ten. This chain links TRBV6-6 with TRBJ1-2, with TRBD1 matching over 8 bases. Trimming cost V 5 bases and J 2 bases; bases outside gene matches: 1. Germline CDR1 and CDR2: MNHNY and SVGAGI (reference sequence). This CDR3 has 13 amino acids. The CDR3 region is CASSRQGNYGYTF. CDR3 in DNA: TGTGCCAGCAGTCGACAGGGGAACTATGGCTACACCTTC.

V gene TRBV10-2 combines with J gene TRBJ2-7; the D is unclear. Germline CDR1 WSHSY, CDR2 SAAADI. Trimming shortened V by 2 bases and J by 0 bases, and 8 bases separated the two germline ends. The CDR3 totals 14 residues. The CDR3 protein is CASSEGRISYEQYF. The DNA for the CDR3 is TGCGCCAGCAGTGAGGGCCGTATCTCCTACGAGCAGTACTTC.

This clone was detected a few times. CDR3: CASSLDAVGYTF. The CDR3 DNA reads TGTGCCAGCAGCTTAGATGCGGTTGGCTACACCTTC. The rearrangement joins TRBV7-9 to TRBJ1-2; D is ambiguous. CDR3 size: 12 residues. In germline, CDR1 is SEHNR, CDR2 FQNEAQ (reference sequence). Trimming pared 1 base from V and 7 bases from J, leaving 7 bases between.

The rearrangement links TRBV6-5 to TRBJ2-3, with TRBD2 matching 7 bases. CDR3 length: 16 amino acids. Germline V gene data show CDR1 as MNHEY and CDR2 as SVGAGI. The junction had 11 bases not matched to a gene; V was cut back by 3 bases and J by 5 bases. CDR3 nucleotides: TGTGCCAGCAGTTATCCTGGGCCGGGAGGAAGAGATACGCAGTATTTT. Translating gives CASSYPGPGGRDTQYF.

The gene calls are TRBV5-5 and TRBJ1-6; 8 positions match TRBD1. Germline V gene data show CDR1 as SGHKS and CDR2 as YYEKEE (reference sequence). This CDR3 spans 16 amino acids. Trimming took 0 bases from V and 7 from J; bases not matched to a gene: 6. CDR3 amino acids: CASSLGGQAGNSPLHF. CDR3 sequence (DNA): TGTGCCAGCAGCTTGGGGGGACAGGCGGGGAATTCACCCCTCCACTTT.

DNA for the CDR3: TGTGCCAGCAGCTTAGTCGGGACAGGGGATCAGCCCCAGCATTTT. Its protein product is CASSLVGTGDQPQHF. V is TRBV7-9 and J is TRBJ1-5; TRBD1 matches 10 bases. Germline lookup yields CDR1 SEHNR and CDR2 FQNEAQ (reference sequence). The CDR3 is 15 amino acids. Trimming at V came to 1 base and at J to 5 bases, leaving 2 bases not matched to a gene. The whole variable domain, filled in from reference TRBV7-9 and TRBJ1-5, reads DTGVSQNPRHKITKRGQNVTFRCDPISEHNRLYWYRQTLGQGPEFLTYFQNEAQLEKSRLLSDRFSAERPKGSFSTLEIQRTEQGDSAMYLCASSLVGTGDQPQHFGDGTRLSIL.

The CDR3 sequence: CASAGWGQPQHF. As DNA, the CDR3 is TGTGCCAGCGCAGGGTGGGGACAGCCCCAGCATTTT. The chain combines TRBV6-1 with TRBJ1-5, with D possibly TRBD1 on 5 matching bases. Germline CDR1 and CDR2: MNHNS and SASEGT. Trimming cost V 8 bases and J 7 bases, with 12 bases left between them. There are 12 residues in the CDR3.

The V gene is TRBV14, the J gene TRBJ1-1, with D unresolved. The V end was cut by 6 bases, the J end by 0 bases, with 8 bases between. Germline CDR1 reads SGHDN; CDR2 reads FVKESK. The CDR3 runs to 13 residues. The CDR3 bases are TGTGCCAGCAGTTTTAACTTGAACACTGAAGCTTTCTTT. It is translated as CASSFNLNTEAFF.

The chain joins TRBV18 to TRBJ1-3; 7 bases line up with TRBD1. V shed 2 bases and J 0 bases; nucleotides not matched to a gene: 7. The CDR3 totals 17 residues. CDR1 KGHSH and CDR2 LQKENI come from the germline V gene. DNA of the CDR3: TGTGCCAGCTCACCAAATAGGAACAGGGGCTCTGGAAACACCATATATTTT. This encodes CASSPNRNRGSGNTIYF.

This chain links TRBV30 with TRBJ1-1, with D possibly matching TRBD1 (5 bases). CDR1 is GTSNPN, CDR2 SVGIG, per germline (reference sequence). The CDR3 totals 12 residues. Trimming stripped 3 bases from V and 1 base from J, with 6 bases between. In DNA form, the CDR3 reads TGTGCCTGGAGGACAGAGAACACTGAAGCTTTCTTT. It encodes CAWRTENTEAFF.

The rearrangement uses TRBV5-1 and TRBJ2-7; the D is unclear. Looked up from germline, CDR1 is SGHRS and CDR2 is YFSETQ. The V end lost 4 bases, the J end lost 2 bases, and 16 bases lay between the germline ends. There are 15 residues in the CDR3. CDR3 in amino acids: CASSPNSARTYEQYF. The DNA for the CDR3 is TGCGCCAGCAGCCCGAATTCAGCGCGCACCTACGAGCAGTACTTC.

The chain is built from TRBV30 and TRBJ1-2; TRBD1 matches 8 bases. J lost 2 bases, V lost 3 bases, and 8 bases had no gene match. This CDR3 is 15 amino acids long. Germline V gene lookup returns CDR1 GTSNPN and CDR2 SVGIG (reference sequence). The CDR3 spells CAWSLPTGGNYGYTF. CDR3 DNA sequence: TGTGCCTGGAGCCTACCCACAGGGGGGAACTATGGCTACACCTTC. Based on the CDR3 plus reference TRBV30 and TRBJ1-2, the full variable domain is SQTIHQWPATLVQPVGSPLSLECTVEGTSNPNLYWYRQAAGRGLQLLFYSVGIGQISSEVPQNLSASRPQDRQFILSSKKLLLSDSGFYLCAWSLPTGGNYGYTFGSGTRLTVV.

In this sample, this clone turned up a few times. The chain couples TRBV7-9 to TRBJ2-7, with a weak D call TRBD2 (5 bases). CDR1 and CDR2 (germline): SEHNR, FQNEAQ (reference sequence). With 5 bases removed from V and 5 bases from J, the gap between germline ends came to 13 bases. CDR3 size: 13 residues. CDR3 in DNA: TGTGCCAGCAGCCCGCCGGGATATGACGAGCAGTACTTC. Its translation is CASSPPGYDEQYF.